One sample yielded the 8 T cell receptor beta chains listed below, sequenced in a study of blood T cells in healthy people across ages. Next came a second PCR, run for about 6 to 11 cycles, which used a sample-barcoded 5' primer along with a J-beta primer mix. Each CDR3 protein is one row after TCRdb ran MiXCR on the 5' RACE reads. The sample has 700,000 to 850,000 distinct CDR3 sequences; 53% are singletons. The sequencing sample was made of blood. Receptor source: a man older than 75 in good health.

The CDR3 DNA reads as TGTGCCAGCTCACCACTCCGGGACAATCAGCCCCAGCATTTT. Translating it yields CASSPLRDNQPQHF. The rearrangement joins TRBV18 to TRBJ1-5; D remains ambiguous. The CDR3 spans 14 residues. V lost 1 base and J 3 bases, leaving 7 bases between the germline ends. Germline V CDR1 and CDR2: KGHSH, LQKENI.

The CDR3 region has the DNA TGTGCCACCGTAACCACTAGCGGGGGGCCAAATTGGAATGAGCAGTACTTC. Its translation: CATVTTSGGPNWNEQYF. The V and J genes are TRBV12-3 or TRBV12-4 and TRBJ2-5; 12 bases agree with TRBD2. The CDR3 has 17 residues. V shed 10 bases, J shed 11 bases, and the junction held 23 bases outside the gene matches.

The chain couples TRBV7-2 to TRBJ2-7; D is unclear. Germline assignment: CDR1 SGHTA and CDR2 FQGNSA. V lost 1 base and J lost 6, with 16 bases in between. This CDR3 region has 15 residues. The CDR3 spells CASSLEAIRALEQYF. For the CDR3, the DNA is TGTGCCAGCAGCTTAGAGGCAATTCGGGCCCTCGAGCAGTACTTC.

The CDR3 sequence: CASSLDGHGLYEQYF. CDR3 sequence (DNA): TGTGCCAGCAGCTTGGATGGACACGGACTCTACGAGCAGTACTTC. This chain joins TRBV5-6 and TRBJ2-4; the D gene could be TRBD1 or TRBD2 (5 bases each). The J call may be faulty, since TRBJ2-7 better matches the DNA end. The CDR3 is made up of 15 amino acids. Germline V gene sequence: CDR1 SGHDT, CDR2 YYEEEE.

CDR3: CASSLASGRTYEQYF. In DNA form, the CDR3 reads TGCGCCAGCAGCTTGGCTAGCGGGAGGACCTACGAGCAGTACTTC. The chain has TRBV5-1 and TRBJ2-7; 11 nucleotides align to TRBD2. Germline-derived CDR1 and CDR2 are SGHRS and YFSETQ. The trim removed 0 bases at V and 2 bases at J, leaving 1 base unmatched. This CDR3 has 15 residues.

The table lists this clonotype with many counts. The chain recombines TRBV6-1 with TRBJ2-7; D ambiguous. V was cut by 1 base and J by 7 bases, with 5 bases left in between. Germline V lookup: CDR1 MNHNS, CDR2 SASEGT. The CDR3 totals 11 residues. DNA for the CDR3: TGTGCCAGCAGTGAAGTGGATGAGCAGTACTTC. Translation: CASSEVDEQYF.

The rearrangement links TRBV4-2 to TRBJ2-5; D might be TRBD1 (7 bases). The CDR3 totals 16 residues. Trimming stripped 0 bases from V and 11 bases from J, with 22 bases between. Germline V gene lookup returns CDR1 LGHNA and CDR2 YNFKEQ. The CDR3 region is CASSQDDGGGGNEQYF. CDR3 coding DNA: TGTGCCAGCAGCCAAGATGATGGAGGGGGCGGCAATGAGCAGTACTTC.

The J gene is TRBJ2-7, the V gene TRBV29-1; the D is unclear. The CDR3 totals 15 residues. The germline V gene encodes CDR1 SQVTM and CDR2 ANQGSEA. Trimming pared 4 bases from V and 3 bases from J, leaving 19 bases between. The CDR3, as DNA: TGCAGCGTTGGGGTTCCGGTAGGGCTAAACTACGAGCAGTACTTC. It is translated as CSVGVPVGLNYEQYF.